A selection of T cell receptor beta chains follows, all from one sample in a study of T cell clones after liver transplantation. Method: immunoSEQ multiplex PCR; TCRdb's copy keeps in-frame clones and lacks some. The sample includes about 75,000 clones, 80% to 90% of them seen just once. The sequencing here drew on CD4+ T cells from blood, taken around 48 months after liver transplant. The receptors were sampled from a human patient who received a liver transplant. A subset of T cells may come from the graft donor. The conserved cysteine and the conserved F or W are not part of the CDR3 here. A D gene is named only where the DNA matches it firmly. Not every row has a clone size; where given, it reads once, few, many or a size class.

abundance	v_gene	j_gene	d_gene	len	CDR3aa
-	TRBV7-2	TRBJ1-2	TRBD1	13	ASSLGGGSINGYT
-	TRBV6-1	TRBJ1-1	-	12	ASSDVNKNTEAF
-	TRBV28	TRBJ2-5	-	12	ASSLGTTGETQY
once	TRBV7-3	TRBJ2-3	-	12	ASSLLAPTDTQY
once	TRBV7-9	TRBJ2-1	TRBD2	14	ASSLRSLAEYNEQF
-	TRBV5-1	TRBJ2-2	-	14	ASSAGRDSYTGELF
-	TRBV6-8	TRBJ2-7	-	13	ASSTSGTVDYEQY
-	TRBV27	TRBJ2-1	TRBD2	14	ASSRLLAGEWIEQF
once	TRBV19	TRBJ1-4	-	15	ASSIGGTAGANEKLF
few	TRBV7-2	TRBJ2-3	-	10	ATGGRTDTQY
-	TRBV5-6	TRBJ1-1	TRBD1	11	ASSRDRTSKAF
-	TRBV6-5	TRBJ2-7	-	13	ASSYSTVQTYEQY
-	TRBV7-2	TRBJ1-2	-	11	ASSQGLSYGYT
-	TRBV7-3	TRBJ2-1	TRBD2	15	ASSLSPLAGGNNEQF
-	TRBV4-1	TRBJ2-7	-	14	ASSPTIPNTPYEQY
-	TRBV7-2	TRBJ1-2	-	14	ASSFGGRIVIDGYT